This TCR beta chain was sequenced during a study of T cells in severe cutaneous drug reactions (dated by TCRdb to the late 2010s). Describing the broader study: Patients were recruited between the early 2010s and the late 2010s from Taiwan, Thailand and a European registry network. Enrollment was limited to patients whose SJS/TEN or DRESS diagnosis was probable or definite according to RegiSCAR criteria. The culprit drug was assigned using the Naranjo algorithm and the ALDEN drug causality algorithm. Blister fluids/cells, PBMC and other biological samples were taken from patients in the acute stage or the recovery stage. Bulk TCR sequencing was combined with single-cell sequencing, quantitative PCR validation, functional assays and transgenic mouse experiments. Libraries were prepared using iRepertoire multiplex PCR, and a comparison was cited by the authors in which similar capture of abundant clonotypes was shown across iRepertoire and 5' RACE methods with or without UMI. The study at large found these results: A public TCRbeta CDR3, present at a mean of about 14% in all seven CBZ-SJS/TEN blister samples, was undetectable or scarce in PBMC from tolerant controls and healthy donors. A strong increase in TRBV12-4 usage was observed in CBZ-SJS/TEN patients, with averages of about 32% in blister cells and roughly 5.4% in PBMC. The authors stated that further study is still needed to find out whether the public TCR applies more generally to SJS/TEN caused by other drugs.

Spanning cysteine to phenylalanine, the CDR3 consists of 13 amino acids. No DNA sequence was recorded. CDR1 DFQATT and CDR2 SNEGSKA are derived from the germline V gene (reference sequence). As concerns this clonotype: The specificity of this receptor is unknown.

For both bulk and single-cell sequencing, libraries were prepared with the iRepertoire multiplex PCR system using TCR subtype-specific primers. Multiplex PCR with primers aimed at the V, D and J gene regions produced the bulk TCR beta libraries. Approximately 90-500 ng of RNA per sample was used as input for bulk TCR library preparation. An Illumina MiSeq was used to sequence the bulk TCR beta amplicons. The original pipeline was this. Quality control steps removed sample misassignments and low-quality sequencing reads. The amino acids lying between the V-gene Y[YFLI]C motif and the J-segment [FW]GXGT motif were defined as CDR3. The IMGT database served as the reference for assigning TRBV and TRBJ genes and CDR3 clonotypes. Per-sample TRBV expression was normalized to the mean of the same gene in PBMC from some 40 healthy donors. TCRdb reprocessed the reads and provides one entry for every CDR3 protein sequence; no DNA is given. These V and J calls originate from TCRdb's pipeline instead of the authors' own analysis. The sample's records list approximately 9,500 distinct CDR3 sequences. 21% of the sample belongs to the ten largest clones.

Sequencing was performed on donors who were patients with carbamazepine-induced Stevens-Johnson syndrome or toxic epidermal necrolysis (CBZ-SJS/TEN). To search for drug-specific clonotypes, the T cell receptor repertoires of patients with drug-induced severe cutaneous adverse reactions were profiled by next-generation sequencing. RNA was isolated from either blister cells of skin lesions or peripheral blood mononuclear cells. The sequencing sample was made of cells from a skin blister. The label giving this sample's cell subset or site can be read as: unsorted cells from skin lesion blisters. The rearrangement joined TRBV20-1 to TRBJ2-7; TCRdb gives TRBD1 as the D gene, but with no DNA this cannot be confirmed. This receptor was obtained from a human donor with Stevens-Johnson syndrome, a severe cutaneous drug reaction. CDR3 protein: CSAIIQGAYEQYF.